This T cell receptor beta chain was sequenced in a study of T cells in Graves' hyperthyroidism and ophthalmopathy. Amplified regions were TCR beta CDR3 sequences from RNA transcripts. Researchers ran a first-round RT-PCR on the TCR CDR3 using the HTBI primer set. TCRdb independently ran MiXCR on the multiplex PCR reads; one entry per CDR3 protein. Of 450,000 to 700,000 distinct CDR3 sequences listed, about half were seen once; the top ten hold 15% to 20%. Germline V lookup: CDR1 KGHDR, CDR2 SFDVKD. The CDR3 loop spans 12 amino acids. V shed 9 bases and J shed 6 bases, with 11 bases lying between them.

V is TRBV24-1 and J is TRBJ2-1, with a tentative D call TRBD1 (6 bases). Sample: peripheral blood or thyroid tissue (not recorded which). This sequence was found in an adult woman with Graves' disease, either hyperthyroidism or ophthalmopathy (not recorded which). DNA of the CDR3: TGTGCCACCGGGGGACAATCCAATGAGCAGTTCTTC. This translates into CATGGQSNEQFF.